This T cell receptor (beta chain) was obtained from a study of CD8+ T cells in alopecia areata. Across the study: Treated patients swallowed 5 to 10 mg of oral tofacitinib twice daily.

Study results and limitations: The study found TCR sharing across patients less clear than in mice, possibly for HLA reasons.

The V segment lost 6 bases and the J segment 8 bases; nucleotides outside the gene matches: 5. The CDR3 has 13 residues. Germline lookup yields CDR1 LNHDA and CDR2 SQIVND (reference sequence). Treatment reported: oral pan-JAK inhibitor, 5-10 mg twice daily. In this sample, this clone turned up a few times. The antigen is undetermined. Sequencing relied on a cDNA template that was reverse transcribed from extracted RNA. Produced via immunoSEQ multiplex PCR; TCRdb's table is partial and in-frame only. The sample lists roughly 98,000 clones, about 58% seen once, with around 16% in the top ten. The sequence was collected from a human donor with alopecia areata. The genes are TRBV19 and TRBJ2-1, with 9 nucleotides matching TRBD1. Sequencing was performed on CD8+ T cells sorted from blood, taken at week 4, from a patient treated with tofacitinib. The CDR3 sequence is CASSQTGGDEQFF. CDR3 nucleotide sequence: TGTGCCAGTAGCCAAACAGGGGGCGATGAGCAGTTCTTC.